This record covers a single TCR beta chain. Its matching antigen is unknown. Template material for amplifying TCR beta CDR3 regions consisted of RNA transcripts. The study used the HTBI primer set for a first-round RT-PCR of the TCR CDR3. One entry per CDR3 protein results from TCRdb running MiXCR on the multiplex PCR reads. The sample holds some 370,000 distinct CDR3 sequences, 15% to 20% seen once. The data derive from a study of T cells in Graves' hyperthyroidism and ophthalmopathy. Study information: Peripheral blood was acquired at first diagnosis, ahead of any therapy whatsoever. Whole-study results and caveats: A 13 V-J model separated ophthalmopathy from stable hyperthyroidism.

CDR1 is SGHRS, CDR2 YFSETQ, per germline. J gave up 1 base and V 1 base, and 3 bases lay outside the gene matches. This CDR3 region has 15 residues. Uncontrolled infection, other autoimmune disease, pregnancy or lactation excluded patients. Every diagnosis used clinical symptoms, serum thyroxine and TRAb, thyroid ultrasound and orbital computed tomography. The V gene is TRBV5-1, the J gene TRBJ2-5; 8 bases are shared with TRBD2. The source material was blood. This receptor was obtained from a woman aged 25 to 39 with Graves' hyperthyroidism that later progressed to Graves' ophthalmopathy. In DNA, the CDR3 is TGCGCCAGCAGCTTGACTAGCGGCCTCCAAGAGACCCAGTACTTC. Translating it yields CASSLTSGLQETQYF.